These 27 T cell receptor beta chains originate from one sample sequenced in a study of cytomegalovirus exposure and HLA in healthy donors. 13 Jbeta primers and 60 Vbeta primers were used for the PCR. Sequencing was performed with immunoSEQ multiplex PCR; in TCRdb, only in-frame clones are kept and a portion is missing. Here the sample table reports approximately 70,000 clones. Sequenced input: PBMCs. These receptors were taken from a woman in her forties in good health and CMV-seropositive.

The CDR3 loop is CASSPTGSGEQFF. For the CDR3, the DNA is TGTGCCAGCAGCCCAACAGGGTCCGGTGAGCAGTTCTTC. The chain carries TRBV6-1 and TRBJ2-1, with a possible D match to TRBD1 (6 bases). The CDR3 has 13 residues. The germline CDR1 and CDR2 sequences are MNHNS and SASEGT. The ends were cut back, 6 bases at V and 9 bases at J, with 15 bases in the middle.

The chain combines TRBV6-1 with TRBJ2-7; 14 bases agree with TRBD2. This CDR3 has 14 residues. CDR1 and CDR2 (germline): MNHNS, SASEGT. The ends lost 4 bases at V and 4 bases at J; junction bases unmatched: 0. DNA of the CDR3: TGTGCCAGCAGTGGACTAGCGGGGGGGTACGAGCAGTACTTC. Residues: CASSGLAGGYEQYF.

The chain carries TRBV7-8 and TRBJ1-5; 10 nucleotides agree with TRBD1. J gave up 1 base and V 5 bases, and 5 bases lay outside the gene matches. The CDR3 covers 16 residues. Germline V gene sequence: CDR1 SGHVS, CDR2 FQNEAQ. The CDR3 nucleotides are TGTGCCAGCAGCCCGGGACAGGGGCGAAGCAATCAGCCCCAGCATTTT. Protein: CASSPGQGRSNQPQHF.

J is TRBJ2-5 and V is TRBV14; 8 nucleotides agree with TRBD2. Germline CDR1 SGHDN, CDR2 FVKESK. CDR3 length: 16 residues. Trimming cost V 1 base and J 11 bases; bases outside gene matches: 15. The CDR3 nucleotides are TGTGCCAGCAGCCAAGGCCCGGGACTAGAATTCAGGGAGCAGTACTTC. Its protein is CASSQGPGLEFREQYF.

The V gene is TRBV2, the J gene TRBJ2-3; D is perhaps TRBD2 (5 bases). The CDR3 length is 14 residues. Per the germline V gene, CDR1 is SNHLY and CDR2 is FYNNEI. V shed 5 bases and J shed 8 bases, with 17 bases lying between them. This chain's CDR3 is CASSPDGRTGTQYF. The CDR3 coding sequence is TGTGCCAGCAGTCCCGATGGAAGGACTGGTACGCAGTATTTT.

This chain links TRBV5-4 with TRBJ2-2; 13 bases agree with TRBD2. The CDR3 sequence is 16 residues long. With V trimmed by 2 bases and J by 5 bases, 3 bases remained unmatched. Per the germline V gene, CDR1 is SGHNT and CDR2 is YYREEE (reference sequence). CDR3 in amino acids: CASSFGLAGVTGELFF. The CDR3 DNA reads TGTGCCAGCAGCTTTGGACTAGCGGGAGTTACCGGGGAGCTGTTTTTT.

The genes are TRBV5-1 and TRBJ2-5; D gene ambiguous. The V end lost 0 bases, the J end lost 2 bases, and 11 bases lay between the germline ends. This CDR3 comprises 15 residues. Germline V gene lookup returns CDR1 SGHRS and CDR2 YFSETQ. CDR3 nucleotides: TGCGCCAGCAGCTTGGAACGAGCCGGGCAAGAGACCCAGTACTTC. Its protein is CASSLERAGQETQYF.

The chain employs TRBV28 and TRBJ1-3; D ambiguous. CDR1 is MDHEN and CDR2 is SYDVKM in the germline V gene. CDR3 length: 13 residues. The V end lost 10 bases, the J end lost 1 base, and 11 bases lay between the germline ends. The CDR3 loop is CAINRVSGNTIYF. CDR3 in DNA: TGTGCCATAAACCGGGTTTCTGGAAACACCATATATTTT.

The chain joins TRBV19 to TRBJ2-3; D is unresolved. This CDR3 spans 15 amino acids. Germline CDR1 is LNHDA and CDR2 is SQIVND (reference sequence). Trimming shortened V by 0 bases and J by 4 bases, and 11 bases separated the two germline ends. The DNA of the CDR3 is TGTGCCAGTAGTATAGAACACCCCGCTCCAGATACGCAGTATTTT. It encodes CASSIEHPAPDTQYF.

This chain connects TRBV27 to TRBJ2-1, with TRBD1 identical over 12 bases. J gave up 6 bases and V 5 bases, and 11 bases lay outside the gene matches. The CDR3 totals 17 residues. Germline CDR1 MNHEY, CDR2 SMNVEV (reference sequence). The CDR3 DNA reads TGTGCCAGCAGTCCTTGGCCGGGACAGGGGGCGCGCAATGAGCAGTTCTTC. It yields the protein CASSPWPGQGARNEQFF.

The V and J genes are TRBV5-1 and TRBJ2-1, with a possible D match to TRBD2 (5 bases). The CDR3 has 14 amino acids. Looked up from germline, CDR1 is SGHRS and CDR2 is YFSETQ. Trimming shortened V by 1 base and J by 0 bases, and 5 bases separated the two germline ends. The CDR3 coding sequence is TGCGCCAGCAGCTTGACTAGCTCCTACAATGAGCAGTTCTTC. Protein: CASSLTSSYNEQFF.

The chain combines TRBV7-2 with TRBJ2-7; 10 nucleotides line up with TRBD1. Germline assignment: CDR1 SGHTA and CDR2 FQGNSA. The CDR3 extends over 15 amino acids. The J segment lost 1 base and the V segment lost 5 bases, leaving 5 bases of the junction unmatched. CDR3 amino acids: CASSRRTGGSYEQYF. DNA for the CDR3: TGTGCCAGCAGCAGAAGGACAGGGGGATCCTACGAGCAGTACTTC.

The V and J genes are TRBV27 and TRBJ1-1, with a tentative D call TRBD1 (6 bases). The ends were cut back, 5 bases at V and 4 bases at J, with 35 bases in the middle. Germline values: CDR1 MNHEY, CDR2 SMNVEV (reference sequence). This CDR3 has 21 amino acids. DNA of the CDR3: TGTGCCAGCAGTCATGGTCTTTGGGGCAGGGGCCTCATTAAGGGTGGCACTGAAGCTTTCTTT. Translating gives CASSHGLWGRGLIKGGTEAFF.

This rearrangement joins TRBV10-3 to TRBJ1-5; 8 bases map to TRBD1. Germline CDR1 and CDR2: ENHRY and SYGVKD. V trimming: 0 bases; J trimming: 1 base; junction bases outside the gene matches: 2. The CDR3 has 16 amino acids. CDR3 protein: CAISESRTGSNQPQHF. CDR3 DNA sequence: TGTGCCATCAGTGAGTCGCGGACAGGGAGCAATCAGCCCCAGCATTTT.

The chain joins TRBV15 to TRBJ2-6; no clear D. The V end lost 0 bases, the J end lost 3 bases, and 15 bases lay between the germline ends. The CDR3 contains 18 residues. The germline gives CDR1 LNHNV, CDR2 YYDKDF (reference sequence). The CDR3 DNA reads as TGTGCCACCAGCAGAGATTTCGGAGTTTTAGGTGGGGCCAACGTCCTGACTTTC. It is translated as CATSRDFGVLGGANVLTF.

J is TRBJ2-7 and V is TRBV28, with TRBD1 matching over 8 bases. CDR3 size: 14 residues. V gave up 6 bases and J gave up 4 bases; unmatched junction bases: 8. Germline V gene lookup returns CDR1 MDHEN and CDR2 SYDVKM. CDR3 DNA sequence: TGTGCCAGCAGACAACAGGGGGGCCTATACGAGCAGTACTTC. Residues: CASRQQGGLYEQYF.

The chain joins TRBV5-1 to TRBJ2-5, with TRBD2 identical over 7 bases. The DNA end is a closer match to TRBJ2-7, so the J assignment may be wrong. The CDR3 sequence is 17 residues long. Germline CDR1 and CDR2: SGHRS and YFSETQ. As DNA, the CDR3 is TGCGCCAGCAGCTTTGGTCTAGCGGAAACCTCCCCCTACGAGCAGTACTTC. It codes for CASSFGLAETSPYEQYF.

The chain employs TRBV18 and TRBJ2-5, with 7 nucleotides matching TRBD2. V lost 2 bases and J lost 0; bases outside the gene matches: 6. CDR1 KGHSH and CDR2 LQKENI come from the germline V gene. The CDR3 loop spans 16 amino acids. In DNA, the CDR3 is TGTGCCAGCTCACCAGAGGTAGCGGGTAACCAAGAGACCCAGTACTTC. Its protein is CASSPEVAGNQETQYF.

The chain has TRBV5-6 and TRBJ1-2, with D possibly matching TRBD1 (6 bases). Between the trimmed V and J ends, which lost 4 bases and 6 bases, there was a span of 22 bases. The length of the CDR3 is 16 residues. Germline V gene sequence: CDR1 SGHDT, CDR2 YYEEEE. The CDR3 protein is CASSGGSRTGRDGYTF. The CDR3 DNA reads as TGTGCCAGCAGCGGGGGGAGCCGCACAGGGAGGGATGGCTACACCTTC.

This rearrangement joins TRBV28 to TRBJ2-7, with 12 bases identical to TRBD2. CDR1 and CDR2 from the germline V gene are MDHEN and SYDVKM. The V and J ends lost 6 bases and 9 bases, in that order; junction bases with no gene match: 9. The CDR3 length is 14 residues. The CDR3 nucleotides are TGTGCCAGCAGCCTACTAGCGGGAGGCCAGGGGCAGTACTTC. As protein: CASSLLAGGQGQYF.

The V and J genes are TRBV19 and TRBJ2-2, with 11 bases that match TRBD1. The germline V gene has CDR1 LNHDA and CDR2 SQIVND (reference sequence). Unmatched junction bases numbered 6, after V lost 5 bases and J lost 4 bases. The CDR3 has 16 amino acids. CDR3 in DNA: TGTGCCAGTAGTGCCGGACAGGGGGCGGGCACCGGGGAGCTGTTTTTT. Translation: CASSAGQGAGTGELFF.

This sequence joins TRBV5-5 and TRBJ1-2; 9 nucleotides line up with TRBD1. Germline V gene lookup returns CDR1 SGHKS and CDR2 YYEKEE (reference sequence). This CDR3 has 14 amino acids. J gave up 4 bases and V 3 bases, and 4 bases lay outside the gene matches. CDR3: CASSSDRGTYGYTF. CDR3 sequence (DNA): TGTGCCAGCAGCTCGGACAGGGGCACCTATGGCTACACCTTC.

The CDR3 region is CASSSLATFSGEQYF. The CDR3 nucleotides read TGTGCCAGCAGCTCACTAGCTACGTTTTCGGGAGAGCAGTACTTC. V gene TRBV11-1 combines with J gene TRBJ2-7; perhaps TRBD2 as D (6 bases). The CDR3 covers 15 residues. Germline values: CDR1 SGHAT, CDR2 FQDESV (reference sequence). The germline V and J ends were trimmed by 4 bases and 7 bases, with 20 bases remaining between them.

V usage is TRBV5-1 and J usage is TRBJ2-3; 12 bases align to TRBD2. Germline CDR1 SGHRS, CDR2 YFSETQ. V trimming: 4 bases; J trimming: 1 base; junction bases outside the gene matches: 1. This CDR3 comprises 15 residues. The CDR3 loop reads CASSRTSGGTDTQYF. Here the CDR3 DNA reads TGCGCCAGCAGCAGGACTAGCGGGGGCACAGATACGCAGTATTTT. Combining the CDR3 with reference TRBV5-1 and TRBJ2-3 gives the whole variable domain KAGVTQTPRYLIKTRGQQVTLSCSPISGHRSVSWYQQTPGQGLQFLFEYFSETQRNKGNFPGRFSGRQFSNSRSEMNVSTLELGDSALYLCASSRTSGGTDTQYFGPGTRLTVL.

The CDR3 coding sequence is TGTGCCAGCAGCTCCCCAGGGGACATCTACGAGCAGTACTTC. Residues: CASSSPGDIYEQYF. The genes are TRBV7-9 and TRBJ2-7; TRBD1 might be the D (6 bases). Germline V gene data show CDR1 as SEHNR and CDR2 as FQNEAQ (reference sequence). Trimming took 4 bases from V and 3 from J, leaving 13 bases between them. CDR3 size: 14 residues.

The chain couples TRBV2 to TRBJ1-2; no reliable D call. The V and J ends lost 6 bases and 4 bases respectively, with 12 bases between them. The length of the CDR3 is 13 residues. From germline, CDR1 is SNHLY and CDR2 FYNNEI. The CDR3 region is CASRDSGFYGYTF. CDR3 bases: TGTGCCAGCAGGGACTCTGGATTCTATGGCTACACCTTC.

The rearrangement joins TRBV15 to TRBJ2-7; TRBD1 aligns across 7 bases. Per germline, CDR1 LNHNV and CDR2 YYDKDF (reference sequence). Trimming removed 0 bases from V and 4 bases from J; junction bases left unmatched: 12. The CDR3 loop spans 17 amino acids. The CDR3 nucleotides are TGTGCCACCAGCAGAGATGGAGGCAGGGGGATTCATTACGAGCAGTACTTC. It yields the protein CATSRDGGRGIHYEQYF.